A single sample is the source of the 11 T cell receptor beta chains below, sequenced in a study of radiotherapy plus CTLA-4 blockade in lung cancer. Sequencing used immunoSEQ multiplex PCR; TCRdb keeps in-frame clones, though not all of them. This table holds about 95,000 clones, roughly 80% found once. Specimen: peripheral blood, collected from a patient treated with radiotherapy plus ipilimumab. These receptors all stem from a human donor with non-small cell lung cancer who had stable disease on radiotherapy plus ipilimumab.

In nucleotides, the CDR3 is TGTGCCAGCAGCGCCGGGACAGGGTCTGGTCAGCCCCAGCATTTT. Translation: CASSAGTGSGQPQHF. J is TRBJ1-5 and V is TRBV5-4; 9 bases agree with TRBD1. This CDR3 is built from 15 residues. Germline V lookup: CDR1 SGHNT, CDR2 YYREEE (reference sequence). Germline trimming cut 4 bases from V and 6 bases from J; bases unmatched to any gene: 8.

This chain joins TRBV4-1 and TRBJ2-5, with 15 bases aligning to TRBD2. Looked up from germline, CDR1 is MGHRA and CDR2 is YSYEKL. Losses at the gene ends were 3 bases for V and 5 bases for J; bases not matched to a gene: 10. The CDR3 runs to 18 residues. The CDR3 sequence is CASSQGTSGRRGWETQYF. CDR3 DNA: TGCGCCAGCAGCCAGGGGACTAGCGGGAGGAGGGGTTGGGAGACCCAGTACTTC.

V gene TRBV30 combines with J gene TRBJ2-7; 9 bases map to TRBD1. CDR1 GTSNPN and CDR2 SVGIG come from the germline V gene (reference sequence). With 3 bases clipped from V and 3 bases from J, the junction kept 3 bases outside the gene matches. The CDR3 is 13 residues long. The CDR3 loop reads CAWRQGAVYEQYF. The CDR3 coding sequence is TGTGCCTGGAGACAGGGGGCGGTCTACGAGCAGTACTTC.

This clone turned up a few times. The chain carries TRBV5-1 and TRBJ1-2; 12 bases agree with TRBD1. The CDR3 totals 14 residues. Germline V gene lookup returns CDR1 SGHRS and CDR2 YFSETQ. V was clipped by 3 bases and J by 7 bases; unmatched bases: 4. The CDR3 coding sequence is TGCGCCAGCAGCTCGGGGACAGGGGGCAGTGGCTACACCTTC. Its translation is CASSSGTGGSGYTF. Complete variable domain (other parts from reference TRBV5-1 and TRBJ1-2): KAGVTQTPRYLIKTRGQQVTLSCSPISGHRSVSWYQQTPGQGLQFLFEYFSETQRNKGNFPGRFSGRQFSNSRSEMNVSTLELGDSALYLCASSSGTGGSGYTFGSGTRLTVV.

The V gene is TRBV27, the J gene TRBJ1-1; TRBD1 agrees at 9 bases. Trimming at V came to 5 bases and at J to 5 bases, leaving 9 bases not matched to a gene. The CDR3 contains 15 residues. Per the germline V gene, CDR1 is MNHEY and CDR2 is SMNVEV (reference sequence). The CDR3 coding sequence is TGTGCCAGCAGTCCCCGGGACAGGGAGTTTACTGAAGCTTTCTTT. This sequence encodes CASSPRDREFTEAFF.

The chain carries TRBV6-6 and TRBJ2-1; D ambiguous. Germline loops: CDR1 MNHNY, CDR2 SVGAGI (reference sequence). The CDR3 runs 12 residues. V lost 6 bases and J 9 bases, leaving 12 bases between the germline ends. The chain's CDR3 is CASSDMGGEQFF. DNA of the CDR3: TGTGCCAGCAGCGACATGGGTGGTGAGCAGTTCTTC.

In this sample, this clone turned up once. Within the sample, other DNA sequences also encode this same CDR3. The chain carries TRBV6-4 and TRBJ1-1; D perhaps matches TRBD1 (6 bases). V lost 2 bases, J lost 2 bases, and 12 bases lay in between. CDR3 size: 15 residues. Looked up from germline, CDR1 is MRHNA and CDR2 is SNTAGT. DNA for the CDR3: TGTGCCAGCAGTGACGGAACAGGGAGAAACACTGAAGCTTTCTTT. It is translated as CASSDGTGRNTEAFF.

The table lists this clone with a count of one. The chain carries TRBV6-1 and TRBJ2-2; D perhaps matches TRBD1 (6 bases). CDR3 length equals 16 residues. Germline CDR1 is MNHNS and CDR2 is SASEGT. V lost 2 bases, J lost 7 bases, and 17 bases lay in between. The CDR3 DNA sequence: TGTGCCAGCAGTGAAATGGGAAGGGGGATGGACGGGGAGCTGTTTTTT. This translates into CASSEMGRGMDGELFF.

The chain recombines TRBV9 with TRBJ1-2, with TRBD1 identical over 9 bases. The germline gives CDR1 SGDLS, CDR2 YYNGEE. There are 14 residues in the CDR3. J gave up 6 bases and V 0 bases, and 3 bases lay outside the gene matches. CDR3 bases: TGTGCCAGCAGCGTAGGGCGACAGGGGGATGGCTACACCTTC. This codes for CASSVGRQGDGYTF.

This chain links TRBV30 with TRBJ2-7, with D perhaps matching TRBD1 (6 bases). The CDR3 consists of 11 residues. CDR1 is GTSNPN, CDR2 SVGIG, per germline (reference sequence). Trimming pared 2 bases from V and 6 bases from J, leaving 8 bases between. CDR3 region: CAWSRGSEQYF. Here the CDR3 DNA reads TGTGCCTGGAGTAGGGGGAGCGAGCAGTACTTC.

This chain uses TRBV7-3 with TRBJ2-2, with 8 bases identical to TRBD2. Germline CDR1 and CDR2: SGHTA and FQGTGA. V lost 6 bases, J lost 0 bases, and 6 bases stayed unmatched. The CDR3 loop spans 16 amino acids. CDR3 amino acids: CASRLAGGTNTGELFF. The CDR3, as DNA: TGTGCCAGCAGGCTTGCGGGGGGAACGAACACCGGGGAGCTGTTTTTT.